This T cell receptor (beta chain) was sequenced in a study of beta chain features in type 1 diabetes. Overall study results and limits: Naive, central memory and Treg TCRB repertoires seemed to resemble each other more closely in patients than they did in healthy donors. All four CD4+ subsets from Type 1 diabetes patients carried moderately but significantly shorter TCRB CDR3s.

By way of CD45RO/CCR7/CD25/CD127/CD95/CD27, the CD4+ regulatory, stem cell-like memory, central memory and naive cells were sorted. This clone appeared a single time. What it recognizes is unknown. Expressed TCRB transcripts were sequenced because the isolated RNA had all been reverse transcribed beforehand. Data came from immunoSEQ multiplex PCR; TCRdb stores just in-frame clones and leaves some out. The data show some 45,000 clones, 51% seen once. The CDR3 spans 15 residues. CDR1 and CDR2 from the germline V gene are MNHEY and SVGAGI. V lost 6 bases and J lost 7; bases outside the gene matches: 7. This clonotype was obtained from a young woman in good health. The material sequenced was Tregs from blood. The chain combines TRBV6-5 with TRBJ2-3; 13 bases map to TRBD2. CDR3 protein: CASSSGTSGINTQYF. The CDR3 DNA follows: TGTGCCAGCAGCTCCGGGACTAGCGGGATAAATACGCAGTATTTT.